These 9 T cell receptor beta chains were all obtained from the same sample, sequenced in a study of graft-versus-host responses after intestinal transplantation. Grafts had their tissue processed, releasing intraepithelial and lamina propria lymphocytes. Libraries were prepared by immunoSEQ multiplex PCR; TCRdb keeps only in-frame clonotypes and omits some of them. The repertoire consists of about 8,100 clones, with approximately 64% occurring once and the leading ten covering 9.3%. The sequenced sample was ileum tissue, obtained about 480 days after transplant. The receptors shown here come from a human patient who received an intestinal transplant, so some T cells may come from the graft donor.

The rearrangement links TRBV9 to TRBJ2-2; D is undetermined. Germline loops: CDR1 SGDLS, CDR2 YYNGEE. Trimming shortened V by 0 bases and J by 6 bases, and 9 bases separated the two germline ends. The CDR3 spans 14 residues. The CDR3 protein is CASSVGGVPGELFF. CDR3 DNA sequence: TGTGCCAGCAGCGTAGGTGGGGTACCCGGGGAGCTGTTTTTT.

This clone is termed large. The rearrangement links TRBV5-4 to TRBJ2-7; no definite D call. CDR1 and CDR2 from the germline V gene are SGHNT and YYREEE (reference sequence). The CDR3 sequence is 12 residues long. Trimming took off 0 bases at V and 4 bases at J, with 5 bases between the two ends. This CDR3 reads CASSLDGYEQYV. CDR3 nucleotides: TGTGCCAGCAGCTTGGACGGTTACGAGCAGTACGTC.

The rearrangement links TRBV2 to TRBJ1-2; TRBD1 might be the D (5 bases). Looked up from germline, CDR1 is SNHLY and CDR2 is FYNNEI. The CDR3 runs 12 residues. V was shortened by 7 bases and J by 3 bases, with 9 bases between the two germline ends. The DNA for the CDR3 is TGTGCCAGCATAAGGGACTACTATGGCTACACCTTC. Amino acid sequence: CASIRDYYGYTF.

Worth noting for this clone: This sample includes further DNA sequences coding for the same CDR3. This chain joins TRBV7-2 and TRBJ2-5; 9 positions match TRBD2. V trimming: 1 base; J trimming: 2 bases; junction bases outside the gene matches: 2. This CDR3 spans 15 amino acids. The V gene's germline CDR1 is SGHTA and CDR2 FQGNSA. In DNA, the CDR3 is TGTGCCAGCAGCTTAGGCGGGGGGGGTCAAGAGACCCAGTACTTC. As protein: CASSLGGGGQETQYF.

The chain joins TRBV7-9 to TRBJ2-3; D not resolved. V was clipped by 1 base and J by 2 bases, with 13 bases between them. Germline CDR1 is SEHNR and CDR2 is FQNEAQ (reference sequence). The CDR3 is made up of 16 amino acids. The CDR3 nucleotides are TGTGCCAGCAGCTTAGGGGTATTGATGGTCACAGATACGCAGTATTTT. Translation: CASSLGVLMVTDTQYF.

This chain connects TRBV4-2 to TRBJ2-1; the D gene is possibly TRBD2 (6 bases). The germline CDR1 and CDR2 sequences are LGHNA and YNFKEQ. This CDR3 is built from 15 residues. The V end was cut by 1 base, the J end by 5 bases, with 12 bases between. CDR3 region: CASSQGEAKNNEQFF. CDR3 bases: TGTGCCAGCAGCCAAGGGGAGGCCAAAAACAATGAGCAGTTCTTC.

The chain links TRBV7-2 to TRBJ2-3, with D perhaps TRBD1 or TRBD2 (6 bases each). This CDR3 spans 15 amino acids. Germline assignment: CDR1 SGHTA and CDR2 FQGNSA. Trimming removed 5 bases at V and 4 bases at J, with 16 bases between. The CDR3 bases are TGTGCCAGCAGCCCCGGGGCTAGGGGGGCAGATACGCAGTATTTT. Residues: CASSPGARGADTQYF.

This chain connects TRBV19 to TRBJ2-1; 7 bases are a match to TRBD2. CDR3 size: 14 residues. Trimming removed 10 bases from V and 4 bases from J; junction bases left unmatched: 10. Per germline, CDR1 LNHDA and CDR2 SQIVND (reference sequence). CDR3 nucleotides: TGTGCCACCTCAATGATGGGAGGGTACAATGAGCAGTTCTTC. Protein product: CATSMMGGYNEQFF.

By share, this clone counts as medium-sized. V is TRBV14 and J is TRBJ2-7; 9 bases map to TRBD1. Germline trimming cut 2 bases from V and 2 bases from J; bases unmatched to any gene: 1. CDR1 is SGHDN and CDR2 is FVKESK in the germline V gene. The CDR3 spans 14 residues. The CDR3 is CASSQRQGAYEQYV. The CDR3 DNA is TGTGCCAGCAGCCAACGACAGGGGGCCTACGAGCAGTACGTC.